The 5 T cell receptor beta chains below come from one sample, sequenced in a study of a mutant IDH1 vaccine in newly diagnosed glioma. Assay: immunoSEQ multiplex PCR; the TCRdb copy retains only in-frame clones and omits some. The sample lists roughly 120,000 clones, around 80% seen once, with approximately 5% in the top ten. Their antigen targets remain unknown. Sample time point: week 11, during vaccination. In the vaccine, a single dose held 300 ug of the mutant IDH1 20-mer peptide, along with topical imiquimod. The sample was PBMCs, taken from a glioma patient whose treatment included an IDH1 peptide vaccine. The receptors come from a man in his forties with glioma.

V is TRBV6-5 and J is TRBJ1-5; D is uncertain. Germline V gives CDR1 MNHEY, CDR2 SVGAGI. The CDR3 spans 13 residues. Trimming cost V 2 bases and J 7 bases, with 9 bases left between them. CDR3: CASSYGGGQPQHF. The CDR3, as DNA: TGTGCCAGCAGTTACGGAGGAGGCCAGCCCCAGCATTTT.

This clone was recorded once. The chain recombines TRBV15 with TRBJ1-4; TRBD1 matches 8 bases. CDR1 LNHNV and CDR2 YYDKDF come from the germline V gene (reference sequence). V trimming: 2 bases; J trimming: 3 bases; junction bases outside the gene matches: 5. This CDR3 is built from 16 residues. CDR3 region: CATSRIPGQANEKLFF. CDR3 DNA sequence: TGTGCCACCAGCAGAATACCGGGACAGGCTAATGAAAAACTGTTTTTT.

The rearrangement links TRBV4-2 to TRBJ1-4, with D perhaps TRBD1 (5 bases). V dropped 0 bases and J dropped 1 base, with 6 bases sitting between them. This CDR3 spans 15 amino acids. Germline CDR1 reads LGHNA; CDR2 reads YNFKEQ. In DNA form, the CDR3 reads TGTGCCAGCAGCCAAGACGGGGGAACTAATGAAAAACTGTTTTTT. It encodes CASSQDGGTNEKLFF.

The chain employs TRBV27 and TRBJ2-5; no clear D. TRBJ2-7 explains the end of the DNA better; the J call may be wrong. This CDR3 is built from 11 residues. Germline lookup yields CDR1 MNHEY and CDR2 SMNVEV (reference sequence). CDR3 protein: CASSSYYEQYF. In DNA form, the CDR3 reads TGTGCCAGCAGTTCATACTACGAGCAGTACTTC.

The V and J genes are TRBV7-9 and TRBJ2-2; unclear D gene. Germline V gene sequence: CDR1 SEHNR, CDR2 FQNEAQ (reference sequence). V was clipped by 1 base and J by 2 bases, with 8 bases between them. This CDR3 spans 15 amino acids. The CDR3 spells CASSLGLSNTGELFF. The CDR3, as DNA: TGTGCCAGCAGCTTAGGCCTTAGCAACACCGGGGAGCTGTTTTTT.